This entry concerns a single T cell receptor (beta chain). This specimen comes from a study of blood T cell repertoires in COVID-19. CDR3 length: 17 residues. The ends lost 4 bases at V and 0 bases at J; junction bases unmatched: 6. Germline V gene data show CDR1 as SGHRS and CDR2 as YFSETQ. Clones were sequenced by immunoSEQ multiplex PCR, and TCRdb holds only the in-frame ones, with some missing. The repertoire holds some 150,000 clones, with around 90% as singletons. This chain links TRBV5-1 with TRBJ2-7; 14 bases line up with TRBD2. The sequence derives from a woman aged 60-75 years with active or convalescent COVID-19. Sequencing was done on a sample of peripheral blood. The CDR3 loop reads CASSTGLAGVSSYEQYF. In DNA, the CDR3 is TGCGCCAGCAGCACGGGACTAGCGGGGGTTAGCTCCTACGAGCAGTACTTC.